These 27 T cell receptor beta chains were all obtained from the same sample, sequenced in a study of shared clonotypes between healthy human individuals. Generated by immunoSEQ multiplex PCR, the TCRdb table keeps only in-frame clones and is missing some. The data hold around 1,100,000 clones, with roughly 77% observed a single time. The sample taken for sequencing was memory CD4+ T cells from PBMCs. The subset is: CD45RA-negative fraction. Source of these receptors: a man between 18 and 35 years old in good health. Some clones in this sample may be carry-over from other donors' samples.

V usage is TRBV18 and J usage is TRBJ1-1; D uncertain. The CDR3 covers 16 residues. CDR1 and CDR2 (germline): KGHSH, LQKENI. Trimming stripped 2 bases from V and 6 bases from J, with 19 bases between. CDR3 in DNA: TGTGCCAGCTCACCAAGGTCTCTAGGGTTGTTTGCTGAAGCTTTCTTT. This translates into CASSPRSLGLFAEAFF.

The chain links TRBV5-4 to TRBJ2-7, with 7 positions matching TRBD2. The CDR3 runs 14 residues. With V trimmed by 4 bases and J by 5 bases, 9 bases remained unmatched. Looked up from germline, CDR1 is SGHNT and CDR2 is YYREEE (reference sequence). This CDR3 is CASSRNGGTNEQYF. CDR3 bases: TGTGCCAGCAGCAGAAACGGTGGGACTAACGAGCAGTACTTC.

The chain recombines TRBV28 with TRBJ1-2, with no clear D. V lost 4 bases, J lost 8 bases, and 17 bases lay in between. CDR1 is MDHEN, CDR2 SYDVKM, per germline. CDR3 length: 14 residues. The CDR3 sequence is CASSSPGGKPGYTF. The CDR3 DNA reads TGTGCCAGCAGTTCGCCCGGCGGCAAGCCCGGCTACACCTTC.

A word on this clone: Possible read error: a much larger clone is one base away. The genes are TRBV2 and TRBJ2-3; the match to TRBD1 covers 9 bases. Germline V gene data show CDR1 as SNHLY and CDR2 as FYNNEI. This CDR3 comprises 13 residues. The DNA for the CDR3 is TGTGCCAGCAGCACAGGGGGCACCGATACGCTGTATTTT. It is translated as CASSTGGTDTLYF.

V is TRBV29-1 and J is TRBJ1-2; 8 bases are shared with TRBD1. The V gene's germline CDR1 is SQVTM and CDR2 ANQGSEA. The length of the CDR3 is 12 residues. The junction had 6 bases not matched to a gene; V was cut back by 6 bases and J by 6 bases. The CDR3 region is CSVEPGGNGYTF. The CDR3 nucleotides read TGCAGCGTGGAACCAGGGGGCAATGGCTACACCTTC.

The J gene is TRBJ2-1, the V gene TRBV28, with TRBD2 matching 8 bases. J gave up 0 bases and V 5 bases, and 6 bases lay outside the gene matches. The CDR3 is 16 amino acids. The germline gives CDR1 MDHEN, CDR2 SYDVKM. The CDR3 DNA reads TGTGCCAGCAGTACCCTAGCGGGTTTCTCCTACAATGAGCAGTTCTTC. Protein product: CASSTLAGFSYNEQFF.

The rearrangement joins TRBV5-1 to TRBJ2-7; 11 nucleotides agree with TRBD2. The CDR3 consists of 15 residues. Germline V lookup: CDR1 SGHRS, CDR2 YFSETQ. After removal of 3 bases from V and 3 bases from J, the junction contained 5 bases not matched to a gene. This CDR3 reads CASSSGLAEIYEQYF. CDR3 DNA sequence: TGCGCCAGCAGCTCGGGACTAGCGGAGATCTACGAGCAGTACTTC.

The V call is TRBV5-6, the J call TRBJ2-3; 8 nucleotides align to TRBD1. Germline lookup yields CDR1 SGHDT and CDR2 YYEEEE. This CDR3 spans 16 amino acids. After removal of 2 bases from V and 0 bases from J, the junction contained 5 bases not matched to a gene. The CDR3 protein is CASSLGQGASTDTQYF. The CDR3 coding sequence is TGTGCCAGCAGCTTAGGCCAGGGGGCCAGCACAGATACGCAGTATTTT.

To note about this clone: This sample also contains other DNA sequences that code for the same CDR3. The rearrangement links TRBV11-2 to TRBJ1-5; D may be TRBD1 (6 bases). Germline V CDR1 and CDR2: SGHAT, FQNNGV. CDR3 length: 15 amino acids. The germline V and J ends were trimmed by 1 base and 0 bases, with 7 bases remaining between them. The CDR3 loop reads CASSLVGGSNQPQHF. For the CDR3, the DNA is TGTGCCAGCAGCTTAGTAGGGGGTAGCAATCAGCCCCAGCATTTT.

In regard to this clone: The junction departs from germline at one end; a sequencing error may be responsible. The chain has TRBV5-5 and TRBJ2-1; D is unclear. This CDR3 has 12 residues. Looked up from germline, CDR1 is SGHKS and CDR2 is YYEKEE (reference sequence). For the CDR3, the DNA is TGTGCCAGCAGCTTTAGTGATCGGGTAAGGATCTTC. Translated: CASSFSDRVRIF.

This sequence joins TRBV10-3 and TRBJ2-5; 12 bases map to TRBD2. V was clipped by 10 bases and J by 3 bases; unmatched bases: 3. Germline V lookup: CDR1 ENHRY, CDR2 SYGVKD. The CDR3 contains 13 residues. The DNA for the CDR3 is TGTGCCACCAGGACTAGCGGGGAAGAGACCCAGTACTTC. This gives the protein CATRTSGEETQYF.

This clone is a singleton in its sample. This chain connects TRBV28 to TRBJ2-3; D perhaps matches TRBD2 (6 bases). With 4 bases removed from V and 1 base from J, the gap between germline ends came to 15 bases. The V gene's germline CDR1 is MDHEN and CDR2 SYDVKM. This CDR3 is built from 16 residues. The CDR3 loop reads CASSSPGDRGTDTQYF. In DNA, the CDR3 is TGTGCCAGCAGTTCCCCGGGAGACCGGGGCACAGATACGCAGTATTTT.

The chain combines TRBV29-1 with TRBJ2-1; D is unclear. Trimming shortened V by 6 bases and J by 6 bases, and 6 bases separated the two germline ends. The CDR3 consists of 10 residues. Germline-derived CDR1 and CDR2 are SQVTM and ANQGSEA. The CDR3 nucleotides read TGCAGCGTGGCGCCCAATGAGCAGTTCTTC. Amino acid sequence: CSVAPNEQFF.

The chain employs TRBV5-1 and TRBJ2-5, with D unclear. Trimming removed 4 bases from V and 5 bases from J, with 9 bases in between. The CDR3 is made up of 12 amino acids. Germline loops: CDR1 SGHRS, CDR2 YFSETQ. CDR3 amino acids: CASSEARETQYF. The CDR3 nucleotides are TGCGCCAGCAGCGAGGCCCGGGAGACCCAGTACTTC.

V and J are TRBV15 and TRBJ2-5; D ambiguous. Trimming took 4 bases from V and 2 from J, leaving 14 bases between them. Germline V lookup: CDR1 LNHNV, CDR2 YYDKDF (reference sequence). The CDR3 spans 15 residues. CDR3 DNA: TGTGCCACCAGCACGGGCCGCGGATCGCAAGAGACCCAGTACTTC. Its protein is CATSTGRGSQETQYF.

The genes are TRBV18 and TRBJ1-5; no definite D call. CDR3 length equals 15 residues. The germline CDR1 and CDR2 sequences are KGHSH and LQKENI. V gave up 5 bases and J gave up 3 bases, with 14 bases separating them. The CDR3, as DNA: TGTGCCAGCTCAGCTGTAGGCCAGGCCAATCAGCCCCAGCATTTT. Encoded protein: CASSAVGQANQPQHF.

DNA of the CDR3: TGTGCCAGCAGCCCGATCGACAGGGGGTATCAGCCCCAGCATTTT. Translating it yields CASSPIDRGYQPQHF. The V and J genes are TRBV7-2 and TRBJ1-5, with TRBD1 matching over 9 bases. Germline lookup yields CDR1 SGHTA and CDR2 FQGNSA. The CDR3 consists of 15 residues. Unmatched junction bases numbered 7, after V lost 5 bases and J lost 5 bases. The entire variable domain, with the rest obtained from reference TRBV7-2 and TRBJ1-5, is as follows: GAGVSQSPSNKVTEKGKDVELRCDPISGHTALYWYRQSLGQGLEFLIYFQGNSAPDKSGLPSDRFSAERTGGSVSTLTIQRTQQEDSAVYLCASSPIDRGYQPQHFGDGTRLSIL.

The chain is built from TRBV9 and TRBJ2-2, with TRBD1 identical over 9 bases. Looked up from germline, CDR1 is SGDLS and CDR2 is YYNGEE. The V segment lost 4 bases and the J segment 4 bases; nucleotides outside the gene matches: 5. This CDR3 comprises 15 residues. The CDR3 DNA sequence: TGTGCCAGCAGCATCAGACAGGGGGGCACCGGGGAGCTGTTTTTT. It codes for CASSIRQGGTGELFF.

J is TRBJ2-2 and V is TRBV27; D not certain. In germline, CDR1 is MNHEY, CDR2 SMNVEV (reference sequence). With 6 bases removed from V and 1 base from J, the gap between germline ends came to 9 bases. The CDR3 sequence is 14 residues long. The CDR3 loop reads CASSPPLNTGELFF. Written as DNA, the CDR3 is TGTGCCAGCAGCCCCCCTTTGAACACCGGGGAGCTGTTTTTT.

In this sample, this clone turned up once. This chain joins TRBV7-3 and TRBJ2-7, with D unresolved. Germline assignment: CDR1 SGHTA and CDR2 FQGTGA. V lost 2 bases and J 4 bases, leaving 9 bases between the germline ends. This CDR3 contains 13 residues. The CDR3 sequence is CASSLLVAYEQYF. The CDR3, as DNA: TGTGCCAGCAGCTTACTAGTGGCATACGAGCAGTACTTC.

Notes on this clone: The sample holds other DNA sequences that translate to the same CDR3. V is TRBV5-1 and J is TRBJ2-1; D remains ambiguous. The CDR3 sequence is 12 residues long. V was clipped by 0 bases and J by 4 bases, with 2 bases between them. Germline V lookup: CDR1 SGHRS, CDR2 YFSETQ. The CDR3 nucleotides read TGCGCCAGCAGCTTGGTATACAATGAGCAGTTCTTC. Its protein is CASSLVYNEQFF.

This chain joins TRBV9 and TRBJ1-2; the D gene is possibly TRBD1 (5 bases). V was shortened by 4 bases and J by 2 bases, with 12 bases between the two germline ends. The CDR3 is 14 amino acids. Looked up from germline, CDR1 is SGDLS and CDR2 is YYNGEE. CDR3 DNA: TGTGCCAGCAGCCCCGGGACTCAAAACTATGGCTACACCTTC. This encodes CASSPGTQNYGYTF.

A word on this clone: The sample holds other DNA sequences that translate to the same CDR3. The rearrangement links TRBV5-4 to TRBJ1-1, with unresolved D. Germline CDR1 reads SGHNT; CDR2 reads YYREEE (reference sequence). The CDR3 sequence is 14 residues long. Trimming cost V 4 bases and J 4 bases, with 14 bases left between them. The CDR3 coding sequence is TGTGCCAGCAGCCTGGGAAGAGTCCCCACTGAAGCTTTCTTT. It yields the protein CASSLGRVPTEAFF.

The rearrangement joins TRBV6-4 to TRBJ2-1, with TRBD2 matching over 7 bases. CDR3 length equals 15 residues. CDR1 and CDR2 from the germline V gene are MRHNA and SNTAGT. J lost 0 bases, V lost 4 bases, and 3 bases had no gene match. CDR3 nucleotide sequence: TGTGCCAGCAGTGTGGAGCGGGGCTCCTACAATGAGCAGTTCTTC. It is translated as CASSVERGSYNEQFF.

This clone was observed a few times. The sample has other DNA sequences that encode this CDR3 too. V gene TRBV20-1 combines with J gene TRBJ2-1; D could derive from TRBD1 or TRBD2 (5 bases each). With 3 bases removed from V and 6 bases from J, the gap between germline ends came to 6 bases. CDR3 size: 11 residues. Germline loops: CDR1 DFQATT, CDR2 SNEGSKA (reference sequence). CDR3 sequence reads: CSARRGNEQFF. The DNA for the CDR3 is TGCAGTGCTAGGAGGGGCAATGAGCAGTTCTTC.

The chain links TRBV28 to TRBJ2-7; D not certain. V dropped 7 bases and J dropped 2 bases, with 9 bases sitting between them. The CDR3 contains 12 residues. The V gene's germline CDR1 is MDHEN and CDR2 SYDVKM. CDR3 bases: TGTGCCAGCATAGGGTTCGCCTACGAGCAGTACTTC. Protein product: CASIGFAYEQYF.

A few counts support this clone. The rearrangement joins TRBV2 to TRBJ1-1; 11 bases map to TRBD1. Germline lookup yields CDR1 SNHLY and CDR2 FYNNEI. The CDR3 is made up of 14 amino acids. V was pared by 6 bases and J by 5 bases, with 5 bases of the junction left unmatched. CDR3 nucleotides: TGTGCCAGCAGCGGACAGGGGGCATTTACTGAAGCTTTCTTT. It specifies CASSGQGAFTEAFF. Looking up the rest from reference TRBV2 and TRBJ1-1 gives the full variable domain: EPEVTQTPSHQVTQMGQEVILRCVPISNHLYFYWYRQILGQKVEFLVSFYNNEISEKSEIFDDQFSVERPDGSNFTLKIRSTKLEDSAMYFCASSGQGAFTEAFFGQGTRLTVV.